These 10 T cell receptor beta chains originate from one sample sequenced in a study of shared clonotypes between healthy human individuals. Method: immunoSEQ multiplex PCR; TCRdb's copy keeps in-frame clones and lacks some. This table has hundreds of thousands of clones, less than 85% appearing once. Sequenced input: memory CD4+ T cells sorted from blood. Subset: CD45RA-negative fraction. These receptors were obtained from a woman aged 25 to 45 in good health.

This chain joins TRBV18 and TRBJ1-3, with 7 bases aligning to TRBD1. The germline V gene has CDR1 KGHSH and CDR2 LQKENI. The length of the CDR3 is 17 residues. Trimming at V came to 1 base and at J to 0 bases, leaving 6 bases not matched to a gene. The CDR3, as DNA: TGTGCCAGCTCACCACTGGGACAGCGCAACTCTGGAAACACCATATATTTT. This gives the protein CASSPLGQRNSGNTIYF.

The chain combines TRBV9 with TRBJ2-1; weak D call: TRBD2 (6 bases). Trimming stripped 2 bases from V and 5 bases from J, with 14 bases between. In germline, CDR1 is SGDLS, CDR2 YYNGEE. The length of the CDR3 is 15 residues. CDR3 sequence: CASSVSGHPDNEQFF. The CDR3 nucleotides are TGTGCCAGCAGCGTTAGCGGTCATCCGGACAATGAGCAGTTCTTC.

This chain uses TRBV5-6 with TRBJ2-7, with 7 bases lining up with TRBD1. CDR3 length: 13 residues. Germline CDR1 and CDR2: SGHDT and YYEEEE. V gave up 7 bases and J gave up 5 bases; unmatched junction bases: 9. The CDR3 nucleotides read TGTGCCAGCGAGAGGGGGCAGGGGGACGAGCAGTACTTC. Translation gives CASERGQGDEQYF.

The chain has TRBV7-3 and TRBJ2-1, with D hard to call. Germline-derived CDR1 and CDR2 are SGHTA and FQGTGA. The V gene lost 0 bases and the J gene lost 0 bases, with 21 bases spanning the gap. This CDR3 is 20 amino acids long. CDR3 amino acids: CASSLTPRPGFIGSYNEQFF. CDR3 sequence (DNA): TGTGCCAGCAGCTTAACCCCACGCCCTGGGTTCATCGGCTCCTACAATGAGCAGTTCTTC.

As concerns this clone: The junction and the germline gene differ at one end; a read error may be behind it. The gene calls are TRBV19 and TRBJ1-2, with D tentatively TRBD1 (5 bases). The CDR3 has 13 residues. CDR1 and CDR2 (germline): LNHDA, SQIVND (reference sequence). CDR3 residues: CPIPVIMRGGYTF. Written as DNA, the CDR3 is TGCCCGATCCCCGTTATCATGAGGGGTGGCTACACCTTC.

The V call is TRBV10-3, the J call TRBJ2-2; 9 bases line up with TRBD2. The junction had 10 bases not matched to a gene; V was cut back by 6 bases and J by 5 bases. This CDR3 is built from 16 residues. Per the germline V gene, CDR1 is ENHRY and CDR2 is SYGVKD. In DNA form, the CDR3 reads TGTGCCATCAGCGACCAAGTAGCGGGAGCGACCGGGGAGCTGTTTTTT. Its protein is CAISDQVAGATGELFF.

This clone was observed a few times. This chain links TRBV30 with TRBJ1-3; D remains unclear. The CDR3 loop spans 12 amino acids. CDR1 and CDR2 from the germline V gene are GTSNPN and SVGIG (reference sequence). V lost 2 bases, J lost 3 bases, and 5 bases lay in between. This CDR3 is CAWSRVGNTIYF. In DNA, the CDR3 is TGTGCCTGGAGTAGGGTTGGAAACACCATATATTTT. Drawing the rest from reference TRBV30 and TRBJ1-3, the complete variable domain is SQTIHQWPATLVQPVGSPLSLECTVEGTSNPNLYWYRQAAGRGLQLLFYSVGIGQISSEVPQNLSASRPQDRQFILSSKKLLLSDSGFYLCAWSRVGNTIYFGEGSWLTVV.

The chain joins TRBV20-1 to TRBJ1-2; D is unclear. V was clipped by 5 bases and J by 4 bases, with 8 bases between them. The germline V gene encodes CDR1 DFQATT and CDR2 SNEGSKA (reference sequence). The CDR3 spans 11 residues. CDR3 nucleotide sequence: TGCAGTGCTCTCAGTAGCTATGGCTACACCTTC. This encodes CSALSSYGYTF.

CDR3 sequence: CASSDGGEQFF. CDR3 bases: TGTGCCAGCAGTGATGGGGGTGAGCAGTTCTTC. The rearrangement uses TRBV2 and TRBJ2-1; D might be TRBD1 or TRBD2, each matching 5 bases. The length of the CDR3 is 11 residues. Trimming cost V 3 bases and J 9 bases, with 6 bases left between them. Germline values: CDR1 SNHLY, CDR2 FYNNEI.

This sequence joins TRBV10-3 and TRBJ2-3, with TRBD2 matching over 13 bases. This CDR3 has 17 amino acids. Germline trimming cut 2 bases from V and 0 bases from J; bases unmatched to any gene: 2. Germline loops: CDR1 ENHRY, CDR2 SYGVKD. Here the CDR3 reads CAISETSGRASTDTQYF. DNA of the CDR3: TGTGCCATCAGTGAGACTAGCGGGAGGGCCAGCACAGATACGCAGTATTTT.